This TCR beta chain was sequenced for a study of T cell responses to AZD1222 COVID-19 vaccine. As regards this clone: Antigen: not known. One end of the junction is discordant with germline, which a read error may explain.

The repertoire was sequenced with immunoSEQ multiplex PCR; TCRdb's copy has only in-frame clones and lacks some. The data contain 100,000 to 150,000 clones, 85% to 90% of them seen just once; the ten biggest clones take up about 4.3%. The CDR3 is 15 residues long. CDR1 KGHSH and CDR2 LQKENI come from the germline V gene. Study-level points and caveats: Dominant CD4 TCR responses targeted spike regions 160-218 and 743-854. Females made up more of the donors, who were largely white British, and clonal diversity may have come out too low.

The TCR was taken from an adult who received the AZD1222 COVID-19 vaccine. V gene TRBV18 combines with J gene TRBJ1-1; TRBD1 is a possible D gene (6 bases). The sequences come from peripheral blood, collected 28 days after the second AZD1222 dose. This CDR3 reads CASSPRGPQNTEAFF. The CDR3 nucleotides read TGTGCCAGCTCCCCACGGGGGCCCCAGAACACTGAAGCTTTCTTT. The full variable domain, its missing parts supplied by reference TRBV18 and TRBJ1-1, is NAGVMQNPRHLVRRRGQEARLRCSPMKGHSHVYWYRQLPEEGLKFMVYLQKENIIDESGMPKERFSAEFPKEGPSILRIQQVVRGDSAAYFCASSPRGPQNTEAFFGQGTRLTVV.